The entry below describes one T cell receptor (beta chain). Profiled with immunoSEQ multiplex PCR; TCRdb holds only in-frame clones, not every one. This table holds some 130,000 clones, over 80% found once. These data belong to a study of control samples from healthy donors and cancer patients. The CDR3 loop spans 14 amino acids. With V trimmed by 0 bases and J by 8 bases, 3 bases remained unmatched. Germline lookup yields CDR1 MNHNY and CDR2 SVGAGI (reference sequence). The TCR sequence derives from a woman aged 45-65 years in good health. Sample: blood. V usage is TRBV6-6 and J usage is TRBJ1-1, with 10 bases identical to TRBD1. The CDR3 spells CASSYSGQGGEAFF. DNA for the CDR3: TGTGCCAGCAGTTACTCTGGACAGGGGGGCGAAGCTTTCTTT.